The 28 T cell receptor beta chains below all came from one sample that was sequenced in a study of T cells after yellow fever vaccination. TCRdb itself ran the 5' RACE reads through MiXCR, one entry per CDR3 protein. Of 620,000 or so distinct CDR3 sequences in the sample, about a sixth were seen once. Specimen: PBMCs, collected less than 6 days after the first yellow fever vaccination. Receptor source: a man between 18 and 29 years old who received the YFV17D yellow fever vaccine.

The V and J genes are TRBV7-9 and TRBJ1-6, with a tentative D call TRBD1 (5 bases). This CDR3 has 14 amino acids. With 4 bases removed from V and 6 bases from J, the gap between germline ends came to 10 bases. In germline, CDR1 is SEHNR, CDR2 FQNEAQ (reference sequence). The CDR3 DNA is TGTGCCAGCAGCTCGGGACCCACTAATTCACCCCTCCACTTT. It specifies CASSSGPTNSPLHF.

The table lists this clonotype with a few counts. This chain's CDR3 is CASSPLYGEAQETQYF. In DNA, the CDR3 is TGCGCCAGCAGCCCGCTTTACGGCGAAGCACAAGAGACCCAGTACTTC. The chain is built from TRBV4-3 and TRBJ2-5; D call uncertain. The CDR3 totals 16 residues. CDR1 is LGHNA and CDR2 is YSLEER in the germline V gene. The V gene lost 4 bases and the J gene lost 2 bases, with 17 bases spanning the gap.

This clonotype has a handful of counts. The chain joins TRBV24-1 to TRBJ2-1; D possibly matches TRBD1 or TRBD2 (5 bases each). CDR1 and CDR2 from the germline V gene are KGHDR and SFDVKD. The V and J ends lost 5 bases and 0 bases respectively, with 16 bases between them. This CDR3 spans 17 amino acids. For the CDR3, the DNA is TGTGCCACCAGTGGTCGTCGGGACGCTAGCTCCTACAATGAGCAGTTCTTC. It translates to CATSGRRDASSYNEQFF.

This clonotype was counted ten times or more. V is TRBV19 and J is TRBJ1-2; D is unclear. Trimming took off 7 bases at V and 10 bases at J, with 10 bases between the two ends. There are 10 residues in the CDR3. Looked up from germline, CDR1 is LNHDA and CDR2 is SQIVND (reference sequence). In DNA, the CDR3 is TGTGCCAGTAAAGGGCCCGACTACACCTTC. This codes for CASKGPDYTF.

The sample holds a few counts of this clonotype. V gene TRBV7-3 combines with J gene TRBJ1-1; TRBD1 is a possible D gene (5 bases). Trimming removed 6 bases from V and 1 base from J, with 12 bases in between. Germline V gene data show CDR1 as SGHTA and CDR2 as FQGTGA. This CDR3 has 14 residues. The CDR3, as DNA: TGTGCCAGCAGGCGGGGCGCGGGGAACACTGAAGCTTTCTTT. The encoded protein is CASRRGAGNTEAFF.

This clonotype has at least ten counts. The CDR3 spells CASSPSTGYYYGYTF. In nucleotides, the CDR3 is TGTGCCAGTAGCCCCTCGACAGGTTACTACTATGGCTACACCTTC. V and J are TRBV19 and TRBJ1-2; a possible D gene is TRBD1 (6 bases). Germline V gene data show CDR1 as LNHDA and CDR2 as SQIVND (reference sequence). This CDR3 contains 15 residues. V lost 6 bases to trimming and J lost 3 bases, with 17 bases between them.

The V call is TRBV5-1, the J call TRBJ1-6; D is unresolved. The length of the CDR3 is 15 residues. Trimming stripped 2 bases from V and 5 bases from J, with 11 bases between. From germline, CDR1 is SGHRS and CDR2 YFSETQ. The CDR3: CASSFGGRDNSPLHF. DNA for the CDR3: TGCGCCAGCAGCTTTGGAGGGCGAGATAATTCACCCCTCCACTTT.

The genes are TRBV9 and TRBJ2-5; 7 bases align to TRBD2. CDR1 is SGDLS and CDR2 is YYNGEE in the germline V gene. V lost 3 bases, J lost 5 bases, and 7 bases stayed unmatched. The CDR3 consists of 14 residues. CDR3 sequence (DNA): TGTGCCAGCAGCGCTACGGGACTAATGGAGACCCAGTACTTC. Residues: CASSATGLMETQYF.

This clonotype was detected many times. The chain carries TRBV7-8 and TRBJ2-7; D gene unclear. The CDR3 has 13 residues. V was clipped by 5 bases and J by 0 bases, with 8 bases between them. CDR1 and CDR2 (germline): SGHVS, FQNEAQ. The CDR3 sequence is CASSPRTSYEQYV. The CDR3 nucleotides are TGTGCCAGCAGCCCTCGGACCTCCTACGAGCAGTACGTC.

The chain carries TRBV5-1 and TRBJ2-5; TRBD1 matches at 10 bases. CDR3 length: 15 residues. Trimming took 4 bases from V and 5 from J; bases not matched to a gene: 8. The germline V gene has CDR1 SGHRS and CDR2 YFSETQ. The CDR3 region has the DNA TGCGCCAGCAGCCTGCGGACAGGGGGAGAGGAGACCCAGTACTTC. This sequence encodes CASSLRTGGEETQYF.

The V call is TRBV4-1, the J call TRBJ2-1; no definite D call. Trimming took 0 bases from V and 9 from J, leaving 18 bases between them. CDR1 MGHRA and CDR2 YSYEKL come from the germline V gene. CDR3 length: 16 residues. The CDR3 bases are TGCGCCAGCAGCCAAGAGAGCAGGTACACCTTGGGTGAGCAGTTCTTC. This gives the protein CASSQESRYTLGEQFF.

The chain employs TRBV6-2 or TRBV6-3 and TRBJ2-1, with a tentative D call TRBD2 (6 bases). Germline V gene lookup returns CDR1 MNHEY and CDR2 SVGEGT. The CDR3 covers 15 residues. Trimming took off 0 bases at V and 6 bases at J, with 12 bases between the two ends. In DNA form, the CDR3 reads TGTGCCAGCAGTTACTCAGGGACTGGTCGCAATGAGCAGTTCTTC. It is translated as CASSYSGTGRNEQFF.

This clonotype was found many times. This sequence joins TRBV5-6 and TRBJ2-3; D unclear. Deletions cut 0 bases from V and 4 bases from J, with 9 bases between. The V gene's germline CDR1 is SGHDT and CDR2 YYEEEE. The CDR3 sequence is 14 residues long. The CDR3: CASSLARLSDTQYF. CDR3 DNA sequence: TGTGCCAGCAGCTTGGCCAGGCTATCAGATACGCAGTATTTT. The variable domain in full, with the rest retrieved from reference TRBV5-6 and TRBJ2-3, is DAGVTQSPTHLIKTRGQQVTLRCSPKSGHDTVSWYQQALGQGPQFIFQYYEEEERQRGNFPDRFSGHQFPNYSSELNVNALLLGDSALYLCASSLARLSDTQYFGPGTRLTVL.

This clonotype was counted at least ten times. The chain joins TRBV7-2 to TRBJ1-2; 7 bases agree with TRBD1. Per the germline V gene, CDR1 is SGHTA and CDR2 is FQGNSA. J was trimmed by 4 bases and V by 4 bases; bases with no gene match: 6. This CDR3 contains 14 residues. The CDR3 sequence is CASSSRQGFYGYTF. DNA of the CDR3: TGTGCCAGCAGCTCACGACAGGGCTTCTATGGCTACACCTTC.

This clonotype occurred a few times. CDR3 sequence: CASSQDRGRKGYTF. The CDR3 nucleotides read TGCGCCAGCAGCCAAGATCGGGGCAGGAAAGGCTACACCTTC. The chain combines TRBV4-3 with TRBJ1-2; possibly TRBD1 for D (5 bases). This CDR3 has 14 amino acids. Trimming removed 0 bases from V and 8 bases from J, with 13 bases in between. Germline CDR1 is LGHNA and CDR2 is YSLEER.

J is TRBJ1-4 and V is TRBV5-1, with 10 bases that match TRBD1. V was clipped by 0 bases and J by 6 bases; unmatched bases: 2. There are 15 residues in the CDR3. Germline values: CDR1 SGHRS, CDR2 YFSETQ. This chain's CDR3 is CASSLDGQGDEKLFF. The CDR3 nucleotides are TGCGCCAGCAGCTTGGACGGACAGGGGGATGAAAAACTGTTTTTT.

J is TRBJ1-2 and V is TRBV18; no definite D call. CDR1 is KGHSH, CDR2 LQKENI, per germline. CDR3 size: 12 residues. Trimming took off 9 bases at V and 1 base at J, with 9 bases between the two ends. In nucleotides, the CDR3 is TGTGCCAGTTCTAACAATAACTATGGCTACACCTTC. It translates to CASSNNNYGYTF.

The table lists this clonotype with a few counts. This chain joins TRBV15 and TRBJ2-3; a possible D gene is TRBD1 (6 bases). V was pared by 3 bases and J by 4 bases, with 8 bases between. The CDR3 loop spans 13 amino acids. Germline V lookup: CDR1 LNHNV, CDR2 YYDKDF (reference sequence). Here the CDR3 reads CATSSRGPDTQYF. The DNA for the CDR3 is TGTGCCACCAGCAGCAGGGGTCCAGATACGCAGTATTTT.

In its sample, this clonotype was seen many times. The CDR3: CASSLSGGPGTGELFF. The CDR3 nucleotides are TGCGCCAGCAGTCTCTCCGGGGGGCCGGGTACCGGGGAGCTGTTTTTT. The chain employs TRBV10-1 and TRBJ2-2, with a possible D match to TRBD2 (7 bases). V lost 5 bases, J lost 5 bases, and 18 bases lay in between. The CDR3 is 16 amino acids. Germline CDR1 WNHNN, CDR2 SYGVQD (reference sequence).

CDR3 in DNA: TGTGCCAGCAGCGAAGGACAGGGAGGCTACGAGCAGTACTTC. Encoded protein: CASSEGQGGYEQYF. This sequence joins TRBV5-5 and TRBJ2-7, with TRBD1 identical over 8 bases. The germline gives CDR1 SGHKS, CDR2 YYEKEE (reference sequence). Losses at the gene ends were 4 bases for V and 3 bases for J; bases not matched to a gene: 6. This CDR3 region has 14 residues.

CDR3 coding DNA: TGTGCCAGCAGCGCTCCGGGACTATCAAACACCGGGGAGCTGTTTTTT. Its translation is CASSAPGLSNTGELFF. The V and J genes are TRBV7-9 and TRBJ2-2; TRBD2 aligns across 7 bases. Trimming took 5 bases from V and 2 from J; bases not matched to a gene: 8. Germline V CDR1 and CDR2: SEHNR, FQNEAQ (reference sequence). The CDR3 loop spans 16 amino acids.

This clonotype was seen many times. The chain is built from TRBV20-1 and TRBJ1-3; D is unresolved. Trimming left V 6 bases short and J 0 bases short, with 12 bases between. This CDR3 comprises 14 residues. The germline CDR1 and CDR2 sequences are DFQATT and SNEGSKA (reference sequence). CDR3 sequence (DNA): TGCAGTGCCCCCAAGCCAGGCTCTGGAAACACCATATATTTT. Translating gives CSAPKPGSGNTIYF.

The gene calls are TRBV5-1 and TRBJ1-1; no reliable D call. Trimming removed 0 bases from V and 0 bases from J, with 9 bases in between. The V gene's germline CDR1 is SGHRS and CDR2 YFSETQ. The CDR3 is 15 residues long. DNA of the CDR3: TGCGCCAGCAGCTTGGCCGCGCAAATGAACACTGAAGCTTTCTTT. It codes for CASSLAAQMNTEAFF. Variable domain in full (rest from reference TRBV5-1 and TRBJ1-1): KAGVTQTPRYLIKTRGQQVTLSCSPISGHRSVSWYQQTPGQGLQFLFEYFSETQRNKGNFPGRFSGRQFSNSRSEMNVSTLELGDSALYLCASSLAAQMNTEAFFGQGTRLTVV.

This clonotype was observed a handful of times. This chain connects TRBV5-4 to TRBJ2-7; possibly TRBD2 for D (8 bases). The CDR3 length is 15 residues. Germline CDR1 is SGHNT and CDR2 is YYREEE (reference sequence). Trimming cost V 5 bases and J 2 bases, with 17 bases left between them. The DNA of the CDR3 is TGTGCCAGCAGGCGGCGGGGGGACAGAACCTACGAGCAGTACTTC. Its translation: CASRRRGDRTYEQYF.

The CDR3 here is CASARDSQETQYF. CDR3 DNA sequence: TGTGCTAGTGCCCGGGACTCCCAAGAGACCCAGTACTTC. This rearrangement joins TRBV12-5 to TRBJ2-5; maybe TRBD2 (6 bases). This CDR3 is 13 amino acids long. The V end lost 7 bases, the J end lost 1 base, and 10 bases lay between the germline ends. Germline V gene sequence: CDR1 LGHNT, CDR2 FRNRAP.

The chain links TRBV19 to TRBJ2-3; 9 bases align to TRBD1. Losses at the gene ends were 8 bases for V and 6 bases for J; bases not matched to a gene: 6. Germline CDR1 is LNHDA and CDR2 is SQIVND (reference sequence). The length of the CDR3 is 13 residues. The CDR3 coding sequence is TGTGCCAGTTCGGACAGGGGAGGTGATACGCAGTATTTT. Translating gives CASSDRGGDTQYF.

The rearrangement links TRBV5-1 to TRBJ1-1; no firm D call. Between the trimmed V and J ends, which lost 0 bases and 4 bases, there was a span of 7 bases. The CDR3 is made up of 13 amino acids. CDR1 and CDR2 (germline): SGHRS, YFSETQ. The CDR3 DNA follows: TGCGCCAGCAGCTTGGCCGGCATCACTGAAGCTTTCTTT. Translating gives CASSLAGITEAFF.

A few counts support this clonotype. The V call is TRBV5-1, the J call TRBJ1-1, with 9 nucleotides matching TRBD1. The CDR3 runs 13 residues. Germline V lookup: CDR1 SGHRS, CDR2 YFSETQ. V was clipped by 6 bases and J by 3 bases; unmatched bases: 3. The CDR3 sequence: CASTDRGYTEAFF. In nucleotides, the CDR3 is TGCGCCAGCACGGACAGGGGCTACACTGAAGCTTTCTTT.